This passage covers 4 T cell receptor beta chains from one sample sequenced in a study of spatial heterogeneity in lung cancer. The time point was: sample taken at primary tumor resection. Study-level points and caveats: Tumor mutation counts were tracked by expanded intratumoral alpha and beta TCR counts.

TCRdb re-derived calls from the 5' RACE reads in MiXCR, one entry per CDR3 protein. The repertoire holds about 20,000 distinct CDR3 sequences, with roughly 5.8% as singletons. Their specific antigens are unknown. Material: lung tumor tissue, obtained at surgery. Every receptor here comes from a female donor with early-stage non-small cell lung cancer.

This clonotype has ten or more counts. This beta chain was picked up by a library intended for alpha chains and is off target, so its count carries little meaning. The chain combines TRBV20-1 with TRBJ2-7; D uncertain. This CDR3 is built from 12 residues. The germline gives CDR1 DFQATT, CDR2 SNEGSKA (reference sequence). V was cut by 4 bases and J by 6 bases, with 13 bases left in between. CDR3 protein: CSATPRRGEQYF. The CDR3 DNA reads TGCAGTGCTACGCCCCGGCGCGGCGAGCAGTACTTC.

In its sample, this clonotype was seen many times. Because the library targeted alpha chains, this beta chain is an off-target read whose size means little. The chain joins TRBV5-4 to TRBJ2-1, with D perhaps TRBD2 (6 bases). Germline V gives CDR1 SGHNT, CDR2 YYREEE (reference sequence). Trimming took off 1 base at V and 4 bases at J, with 12 bases between the two ends. CDR3 length equals 15 residues. The CDR3 coding sequence is TGTGCCAGCAGCTTGACCGGGACTCGGTACAATGAGCAGTTCTTC. It translates to CASSLTGTRYNEQFF.

This clonotype has at least ten counts. Being off target in a library aimed at alpha chains, this beta chain has a size of little meaning. CDR3: CSLPGVLHTDTQYF. Written as DNA, the CDR3 is TGCAGTCTGCCAGGTGTTCTACACACAGATACGCAGTATTTT. The chain uses TRBV20-1 and TRBJ2-3; D remains ambiguous. The V end was cut by 8 bases, the J end by 2 bases, with 17 bases between. The CDR3 totals 14 residues. CDR1 and CDR2 (germline): DFQATT, SNEGSKA (reference sequence).

At least ten counts were recorded for this clonotype. Within a library made for alpha chains, this beta chain is off target, and its count is uninformative. The gene calls are TRBV27 and TRBJ2-3; D perhaps matches TRBD2 (5 bases). The CDR3 sequence is 14 residues long. CDR1 is MNHEY, CDR2 SMNVEV, per germline (reference sequence). Trimming removed 0 bases at V and 3 bases at J, with 7 bases between. CDR3 protein: CASSLSRGTDTQYF. Here the CDR3 DNA reads TGTGCCAGCAGTTTATCTAGAGGGACAGATACGCAGTATTTT.